This TCR beta chain derives from a study of T cells expressing NK-cell markers. Study-level information: Seropositivity for HCMV was found in seven of the eight sequenced donors, with one seronegative. Study-wide points: Topping the CD3+CD56-NKG2C+ fraction as well were these clonotypes, in several donors. Uncertainty persisted over the HCMV specificity of expanded NKG2C+ T cell clones.

TCRdb reanalyzed the 5' RACE reads, giving one entry per CDR3 protein sequence and no DNA. Found here are about 460,000 distinct CDR3 sequences; the top ten clones hold under 1.5%. Of note for this clonotype: Its antigen is not identified.

This CDR3 is 14 amino acids long. Germline lookup yields CDR1 LNHDA and CDR2 SQIVND (reference sequence). The material sequenced was blood T cells: a sorted CD56 or NKG2C T cell subset, CD4+ or CD8+ T cells, or bulk PBMC T cells (not recorded which). This receptor was taken from a woman in her 50s in good health. The rearrangement links TRBV19 to TRBJ1-5; the D call from TCRdb, TRBD1, cannot be confirmed without DNA. CDR3 sequence reads: CASRAGASNQPQHF.